This is a list of T cell receptor beta chains from one sample in a study of shared clonotypes between healthy human individuals. Profiled with immunoSEQ multiplex PCR; TCRdb holds only in-frame clones, not every one. This table has millions of clones, around 94% appearing once. The sequenced material came from naive CD4+ T cells sorted from blood. The receptor set was obtained from a young man in good health. CDR3s include the opening cysteine and the closing phenylalanine or tryptophan. D genes are given only for firm matches. Only some rows state a clone size, as once, few, many or a class for expanded clones.

j_call | d_call | clone_size | v_call | cdr3_aa | cdr3_nt
TRBJ1-1 | NA | NA | TRBV19 | CASSMVLRALEAFF | TGTGCCAGTAGTATGGTTCTAAGGGCCCTTGAAGCTTTCTTT
TRBJ1-3 | TRBD1 | NA | TRBV7-2 | CASSWAGTGGGNTIYF | TGTGCCAGCAGCTGGGCCGGGACAGGTGGGGGAAACACCATATATTTT
TRBJ2-1 | TRBD2 | NA | TRBV9 | CASSVGWLAGAQQFF | TGTGCCAGCAGCGTAGGTTGGCTAGCGGGGGCCCAGCAGTTCTTC
TRBJ1-5 | NA | NA | TRBV19 | CASTRGGGLGNQPQHF | TGTGCCAGTACCCGAGGAGGGGGGCTAGGCAATCAGCCCCAGCATTTT
TRBJ2-3 | NA | few | TRBV2 | CASSEDTQYF | TGTGCCAGCAGTGAAGATACGCAGTATTTT
TRBJ1-5 | NA | few | TRBV9 | CASSSGQTNQPQHF | TGTGCCAGCAGCTCAGGACAGACCAATCAGCCCCAGCATTTT
TRBJ2-1 | NA | NA | TRBV2 | CASREDGANEQFF | TGTGCCAGCAGGGAGGACGGAGCGAATGAGCAGTTCTTC
TRBJ1-4 | NA | NA | TRBV7-6 | CASSRSGGLTNEKLFF | TGTGCCAGCAGCCGGTCTGGGGGGCTAACTAATGAAAAACTGTTTTTT
TRBJ2-4 | NA | NA | TRBV5-1 | CASSPGLAKNIQYF | TGCGCCAGCAGCCCGGGACTAGCCAAAAACATTCAGTACTTC
TRBJ2-7 | NA | NA | TRBV5-1 | CASSLSSSSEQYF | TGCGCCAGCAGCTTATCTAGCAGCTCCGAGCAGTACTTC
TRBJ2-7 | NA | NA | TRBV28 | CASSLPPGDEQYF | TGTGCCAGCAGTTTACCCCCAGGTGACGAGCAGTACTTC
TRBJ1-5 | NA | few | TRBV7-9 | CASSLVGNQPQHF | TGTGCCAGCAGTTTGGTGGGGAATCAGCCCCAGCATTTT
TRBJ1-1 | TRBD1 | NA | TRBV6-1 | CASSEAGTGGEAFF | TGTGCCAGCAGTGAAGCGGGTACAGGGGGTGAAGCTTTCTTT
TRBJ2-2 | NA | NA | TRBV7-3 | CASASSRGANTGELFF | TGTGCCAGCGCCTCGAGTAGGGGGGCTAACACCGGGGAGCTGTTTTTT
TRBJ2-7 | NA | NA | TRBV5-1 | CASSLPGNEQYF | TGCGCCAGCAGCTTGCCAGGGAACGAGCAGTACTTC
TRBJ2-3 | TRBD2 | NA | TRBV5-1 | CASSFPLAGVGDTQYF | TGCGCCAGCAGCTTCCCACTAGCGGGAGTGGGGGATACGCAGTATTTT
TRBJ2-5 | TRBD2 | NA | TRBV7-2 | CASSFQAGVGETQYF | TGTGCCAGCAGCTTTCAAGCGGGAGTGGGAGAGACCCAGTACTTC
TRBJ1-2 | NA | once | TRBV19 | CASSPLRDMYYGYTF | TGTGCCAGTAGTCCCCTCCGGGACATGTACTATGGCTACACCTTC
TRBJ2-2 | NA | NA | TRBV30 | CAWSRGGTGELFF | TGTGCCTGGAGTAGAGGGGGGACCGGGGAGCTGTTTTTT
TRBJ1-1 | NA | NA | TRBV18 | CASLHGTENTEAFF | TGTGCCAGCTTGCATGGGACGGAGAACACTGAAGCTTTCTTT
TRBJ2-1 | TRBD2 | NA | TRBV6-4 | CASSADGRGRYNEQFF | TGTGCCAGCAGTGCAGACGGGAGGGGAAGATACAATGAGCAGTTCTTC
TRBJ2-7 | TRBD1 | NA | TRBV19 | CASSISPDRAYEQYF | TGTGCCAGTAGTATCTCCCCCGACAGGGCCTACGAGCAGTACTTC
TRBJ1-6 | NA | NA | TRBV30 | CAWSVLDSPLHF | TGTGCCTGGAGTGTTCTTGATTCACCCCTCCACTTT
TRBJ2-1 | TRBD2 | NA | TRBV9 | CASTRLADGSYNEQFF | TGTGCCAGCACCCGACTAGCGGACGGCTCCTACAATGAGCAGTTCTTC
TRBJ2-3 | TRBD2 | NA | TRBV4-1 | CASSQELAGEGADTQYF | TGCGCCAGCAGCCAAGAGCTAGCGGGGGAAGGGGCAGATACGCAGTATTTT
TRBJ2-3 | NA | once | TRBV12-5 | CASGLDLPGTDTQYF | TGTGCTAGTGGTTTGGACCTGCCTGGCACAGATACGCAGTATTTT
TRBJ1-4 | NA | NA | TRBV2 | CASSDPTGVAEKLFF | TGTGCCAGCAGTGACCCGACAGGAGTAGCTGAAAAACTGTTTTTT
TRBJ2-3 | TRBD2 | NA | TRBV7-2 | CASSLVVALAGFTDTQYF | TGTGCCAGCAGCTTAGTAGTAGCACTAGCGGGATTCACAGATACGCAGTATTTT
TRBJ1-4 | NA | NA | TRBV5-4 | CASSLGVAAEKLFF | TGTGCCAGCAGCTTAGGGGTGGCGGCTGAAAAACTGTTTTTT
TRBJ2-5 | NA | NA | TRBV7-2 | CASSLYPNQGTQYF | TGTGCCAGCAGCTTATACCCCAATCAAGGGACCCAGTACTTC
TRBJ2-7 | TRBD2 | NA | TRBV7-2 | CASSPRSGSSYEQYF | TGTGCCAGCAGCCCTCGTAGCGGGTCCTCCTACGAGCAGTACTTC
TRBJ1-2 | NA | NA | TRBV30 | CAYEGGGYTF | TGTGCCTACGAAGGAGGCGGCTACACCTTC
TRBJ1-2 | NA | NA | TRBV7-2 | CASSLEGTGLYGYTF | TGTGCCAGCAGCCTAGAGGGGACGGGACTATATGGCTACACCTTC
TRBJ1-1 | NA | NA | TRBV29-1 | CSVVGRLNTEAFF | TGCAGCGTTGTAGGCCGTTTGAACACTGAAGCTTTCTTT
TRBJ1-2 | TRBD1 | NA | TRBV5-4 | CASSLDRGNYGYTF | TGTGCCAGCAGCTTGGACAGGGGCAACTATGGCTACACCTTC
TRBJ1-2 | NA | NA | TRBV2 | CASSALESGYTF | TGTGCCAGCAGCGCTCTCGAGTCGGGCTACACCTTC
TRBJ2-3 | NA | NA | TRBV2 | CASSQGGLNTDTQYF | TGTGCCAGCAGCCAGGGGGGACTCAACACAGATACGCAGTATTTT
TRBJ1-2 | NA | few | TRBV30 | CAWSVRRGTNYGYTF | TGTGCCTGGAGTGTACGTCGGGGCACTAACTATGGCTACACCTTC
TRBJ2-7 | NA | NA | TRBV4-1 | CASSQDLLRTIVPEQYF | TGCGCCAGCAGCCAAGATCTTCTGAGGACCATTGTCCCCGAGCAGTACTTC
TRBJ2-7 | NA | NA | TRBV7-9 | CASSSGDNYEQYF | TGTGCCAGCAGCTCTGGGGACAACTACGAGCAGTACTTC
TRBJ2-3 | NA | NA | TRBV2 | CASMEGRGRDTQYF | TGTGCCAGCATGGAGGGCAGGGGAAGAGATACGCAGTATTTT
TRBJ2-5 | NA | NA | TRBV5-1 | CASSLGQRTYQETQYF | TGCGCCAGCAGCTTGGGGCAGAGAACGTACCAAGAGACCCAGTACTTC
TRBJ2-7 | TRBD1 | NA | TRBV13 | CASSSRRDSYEQYF | TGTGCCAGCAGCTCCAGAAGGGACAGCTACGAGCAGTACTTC
TRBJ1-4 | TRBD1 | NA | TRBV5-6 | CASSPTGESEKLFF | TGTGCCAGCAGCCCGACAGGGGAGAGTGAAAAACTGTTTTTT
TRBJ2-7 | TRBD1 | once | TRBV28 | CASSRSTGASSYEQYF | TGTGCCAGCAGCAGATCGACAGGGGCGTCTTCGTACGAGCAGTACTTC
TRBJ2-7 | NA | NA | TRBV29-1 | CSAWISGNSYEQYF | TGCAGCGCCTGGATCAGCGGCAACTCCTACGAGCAGTACTTC
TRBJ2-7 | NA | NA | TRBV5-4 | CASSGGGLNYEQYF | TGTGCCAGCAGTGGAGGGGGGCTAAACTACGAGCAGTACTTC
TRBJ2-5 | TRBD2 | NA | TRBV30 | CAWSVGAGVRETQYF | TGTGCCTGGAGTGTAGGAGCGGGAGTTCGAGAGACCCAGTACTTC
TRBJ1-1 | NA | NA | TRBV4-1 | CASSQLQNTEAFF | TGCGCCAGCAGCCAACTACAGAACACTGAAGCTTTCTTT
TRBJ2-1 | NA | NA | TRBV29-1 | CSVGAYNEQFF | TGCAGCGTTGGGGCATACAATGAGCAGTTCTTC